The present T cell receptor (beta chain) was sequenced within a study of graft-versus-host responses after intestinal transplantation (dated by TCRdb to 2020 to 2023). With regard to the full study: Multivisceral, liver-intestinal, or isolated intestinal transplants were received by the recipients. Anti-thymocyte globulin induction was given to all recipients, followed by maintenance tacrolimus and steroids for 2 to 4 years. Bulk TCR-beta CDR3 sequencing was used to track graft-versus-host and host-versus-graft alloreactive T cell clones in the graft, circulation and bone marrow after intestinal transplantation. Alloreactive clones were identified by sequencing pre-transplant mixed lymphocyte reaction products and comparing these products with unstimulated pre-transplant donor and recipient T cells. The cohort enrolled under 30 intestinal transplant recipients, one of whom was a retransplant, and 3 patients without pretransplant specimens were excluded. Donor T cell macrochimerism was defined as a peak of at least 4% donor T cells among recipient peripheral blood mononuclear cells. Rather than going through the commercial service, samples from three later patients were sequenced in-house on an Illumina MiSeq and processed with MiXCR. The full study reports these points: Patients with donor T cell macrochimerism had high GvH to HvG T cell clonal ratios in their allografts. Peak levels of circulating GvH clones were associated with declines in HvG clones early after transplant. GvH clones turned up in recipient bone marrow, with some appearing earlier in ileal mucosa or blood, a pattern consistent with an intestinal mucosal origin. The relatively low number and heterogeneity of intestinal transplant patients limited the conclusions.

Library construction relied on the immunoSEQ multiplex PCR assay. For most patients, genomic DNA was isolated using the Qiagen DNeasy Blood and Tissue Kit and was shipped frozen to Adaptive Biotechnologies for TCR sequencing. For most patients, high-throughput TCR-beta CDR3 sequencing of genomic DNA was performed by Adaptive Biotechnologies. Per the authors' processing: TCR sequencing data for 15 to 20 patients were retrieved from Adaptive's ImmunoSEQ software; a few other patients were processed with MiXCR and VDJtools. To correct CD4 versus CD8 sorting errors, any sequence found in both subsets at a frequency ratio below 5:1 was removed. CDR3 nucleotide sequences shared between donor and recipient were removed because the origin of such sequences could not be assigned. Alloreactive clones required at least 2-fold expansion over unstimulated cells and minimum CFSE-low frequency of 0.002% (template counts) or 0.001% (read counts). Clones were considered mappable if detected in sequenced pre-transplant spleen, lymph node, or MLR CFSE-low populations of the donor or recipient. The cumulative frequency of alloreactive clones was calculated as a percentage of all sequences, weighted by copy number. This immuneACCESS table, as held by TCRdb, lists in-frame sequences with V and J called but not all clones. Of the missing ones, under half trace to an unresolved V gene in checked studies; the others have no known cause. For V, J and clone size, that table is used; D and trimming come from the DNA. The sample table records around 100,000 clones; 90% to 95% of these occur just once. Of the sample, 1.2% falls within the top ten clones.

The time point tag for this specimen amounts to: cells obtained before transplantation from donor or recipient. CD3+CD4+ and CD3+CD8+ populations were FACS-sorted from unstimulated pre-transplant donor and recipient cells taken from spleen or lymph nodes. About this clone: Its antigen has not been determined. Base qualities are not at hand, and no much larger clone is one base apart.

The cysteine opens and the phenylalanine closes a CDR3 of 19 amino acids. Only the CDR3 DNA is retained, 57 bases long and in frame from the first base. Trimming removed 5 bases from V and 0 bases from J, leaving 20 bases between the germline ends. The germline V gene encodes CDR1 SEHNR and CDR2 FQNEAQ (reference sequence). The specimen was unstimulated CD8+ T cells sorted from spleen or lymph node cells, collected before transplant. The receptor chain draws on TRBV7-9 and TRBJ2-6, with the D gene tentatively TRBD1 or TRBD2, based on 7 matching bases in each. This receptor was obtained from a human donor who was the organ donor for an intestinal transplant. At the DNA level, the sequence is TGTGCCAGCAGCCCAAGGGGGAGGGGGCCCCCCTCTGGGGCCAACGTCCTGACTTTC. Its translation reads: CASSPRGRGPPSGANVLTF. The full variable domain, with segments outside the CDR3 supplied by the reference TRBV7-9 and TRBJ2-6 proteins, appears as DTGVSQNPRHKITKRGQNVTFRCDPISEHNRLYWYRQTLGQGPEFLTYFQNEAQLEKSRLLSDRFSAERPKGSFSTLEIQRTEQGDSAMYLCASSPRGRGPPSGANVLTFGAGSRLTVL.